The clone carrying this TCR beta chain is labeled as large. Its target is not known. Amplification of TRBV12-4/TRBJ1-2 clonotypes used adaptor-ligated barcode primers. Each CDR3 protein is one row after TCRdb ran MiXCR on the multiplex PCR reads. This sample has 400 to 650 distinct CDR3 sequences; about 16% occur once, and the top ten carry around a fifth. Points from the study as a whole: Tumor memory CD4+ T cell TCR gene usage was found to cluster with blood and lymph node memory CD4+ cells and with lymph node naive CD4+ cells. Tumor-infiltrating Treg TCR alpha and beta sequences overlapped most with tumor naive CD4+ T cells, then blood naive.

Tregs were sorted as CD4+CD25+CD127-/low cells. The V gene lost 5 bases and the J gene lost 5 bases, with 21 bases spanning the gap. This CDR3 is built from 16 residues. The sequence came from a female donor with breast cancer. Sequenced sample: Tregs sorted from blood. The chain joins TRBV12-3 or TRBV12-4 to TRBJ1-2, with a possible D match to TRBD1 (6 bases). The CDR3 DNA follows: TGTGCCAGCAGTCTCGGACAGTCCCACCCCATATATGGCTACACCTTC. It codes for CASSLGQSHPIYGYTF.